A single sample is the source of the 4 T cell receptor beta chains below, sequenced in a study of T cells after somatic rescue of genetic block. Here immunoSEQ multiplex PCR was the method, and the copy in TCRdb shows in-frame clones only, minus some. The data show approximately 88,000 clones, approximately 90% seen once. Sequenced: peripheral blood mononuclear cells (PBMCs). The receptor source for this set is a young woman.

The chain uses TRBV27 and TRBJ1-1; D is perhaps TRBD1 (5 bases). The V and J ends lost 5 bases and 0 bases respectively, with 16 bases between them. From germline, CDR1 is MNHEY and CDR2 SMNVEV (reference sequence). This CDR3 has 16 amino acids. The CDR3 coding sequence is TGTGCCAGCAGTCCCTCGGGGGGGGAGATGAACACTGAAGCTTTCTTT. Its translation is CASSPSGGEMNTEAFF.

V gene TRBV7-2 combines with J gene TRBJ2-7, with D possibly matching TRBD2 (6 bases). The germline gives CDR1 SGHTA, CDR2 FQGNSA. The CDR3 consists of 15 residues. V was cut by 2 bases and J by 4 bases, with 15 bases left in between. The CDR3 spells CASSLTDNGRYEQYF. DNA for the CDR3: TGTGCCAGCAGCTTAACTGACAACGGGAGATACGAGCAGTACTTC.

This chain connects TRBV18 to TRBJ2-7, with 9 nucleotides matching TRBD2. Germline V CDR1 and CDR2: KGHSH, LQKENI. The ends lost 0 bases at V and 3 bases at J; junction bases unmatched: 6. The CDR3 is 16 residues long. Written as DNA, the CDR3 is TGTGCCAGCTCACCACCAGGTAGCGGGAGACTCTACGAGCAGTACTTC. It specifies CASSPPGSGRLYEQYF. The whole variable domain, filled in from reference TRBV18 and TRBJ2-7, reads NAGVMQNPRHLVRRRGQEARLRCSPMKGHSHVYWYRQLPEEGLKFMVYLQKENIIDESGMPKERFSAEFPKEGPSILRIQQVVRGDSAAYFCASSPPGSGRLYEQYFGPGTRLTVT.

The DNA of the CDR3 is TGTGCCAGCAGTCCTCAGGGACGGGATCCGCCTGGCTACACCTTC. This gives the protein CASSPQGRDPPGYTF. V is TRBV27 and J is TRBJ1-2, with D maybe TRBD1 (5 bases). V was pared by 5 bases and J by 7 bases, with 20 bases between. Germline loops: CDR1 MNHEY, CDR2 SMNVEV (reference sequence). This CDR3 comprises 15 residues.